A single sample is the source of the 22 T cell receptor beta chains below, sequenced in a study of CD8+CD57+ T cells in acquired aplastic anemia. TCR beta VDJ combinations and CDR3 sequences were profiled from genomic DNA. One entry per CDR3 protein results from TCRdb running MiXCR on the reads. This table has roughly 150,000 distinct CDR3 sequences, approximately 40% appearing once. The specimen was sorted CD4+, CD8+, or CD8+CD57+ T cells (not recorded which) from PBMCs. The receptors come from a human donor in good health.

As to this clonotype: A read error may be the cause here, since a much bigger clone is one base away. The genes are TRBV5-1 and TRBJ2-2, with unresolved D. CDR1 and CDR2 (germline): SGHRS, YFSETQ. The CDR3 consists of 14 residues. Deletions cut 0 bases from V and 9 bases from J, with 12 bases between. CDR3 in amino acids: CASSLDSNGRELFF. CDR3 nucleotides: TGCGCCAGCAGCTTGGACAGTAACGGCAGGGAGCTGTTTTTT.

The chain joins TRBV11-1 to TRBJ2-3; 9 positions match TRBD2. Germline loops: CDR1 SGHAT, CDR2 FQDESV (reference sequence). The V gene end was trimmed by 5 bases and the J gene end by 1 base; junction bases not matched to a gene: 13. CDR3 size: 18 residues. The CDR3 here is CASSPSTRLAGGTDTQYF. CDR3 nucleotides: TGTGCCAGCAGCCCGTCCACTCGGTTAGCGGGGGGCACAGATACGCAGTATTTT.

This clonotype was detected many times. The chain couples TRBV15 to TRBJ2-5, with 7 nucleotides matching TRBD2. This CDR3 contains 15 residues. Trimming took 1 base from V and 5 from J; bases not matched to a gene: 7. CDR1 and CDR2 from the germline V gene are LNHNV and YYDKDF (reference sequence). The DNA of the CDR3 is TGTGCCACCAGCAGAGCTCTAGCGGTCGGGGAGACCCAGTACTTC. Translated, it gives CATSRALAVGETQYF.

Note on this clonotype: A much more abundant neighbour one base away suggests this may be a read error. The chain links TRBV19 to TRBJ2-1; a possible D gene is TRBD2 (5 bases). The CDR3 extends over 17 amino acids. Germline CDR1 LNHDA, CDR2 SQIVND (reference sequence). The CDR3 sequence: CASTKRGAPSSYNQQFF. The CDR3 DNA sequence: TGTGCCAGTACCAAAAGAGGTGCACCTAGCTCCTACAATCAGCAGTTCTTC.

The genes are TRBV28 and TRBJ1-1; 7 positions agree with TRBD1. The CDR3 runs to 14 residues. From germline, CDR1 is MDHEN and CDR2 SYDVKM. V shed 1 base and J 5 bases; nucleotides not matched to a gene: 4. CDR3 amino acids: CASSLYRQGTEAFF. CDR3 coding DNA: TGTGCCAGCAGTTTATACCGACAGGGTACTGAAGCTTTCTTT.

This clonotype is medium-sized (0.01 to 0.1%) in the sample. The rearrangement links TRBV15 to TRBJ1-6; no reliable D call. This CDR3 has 13 amino acids. In germline, CDR1 is LNHNV, CDR2 YYDKDF (reference sequence). The V gene lost 5 bases and the J gene lost 9 bases, with 11 bases spanning the gap. CDR3 DNA: TGTGCCACCAGCCCGTTCTTACGTTCACCCCTCCACTTT. This encodes CATSPFLRSPLHF.

The chain employs TRBV20-1 and TRBJ2-7; 9 bases map to TRBD1. From germline, CDR1 is DFQATT and CDR2 SNEGSKA (reference sequence). The V gene end was trimmed by 0 bases and the J gene end by 4 bases; junction bases not matched to a gene: 7. CDR3 length: 15 amino acids. The CDR3 DNA reads as TGCAGTGCTAGAGATTCCGGGACAGGGACTTACGAGCAGTACTTC. This translates into CSARDSGTGTYEQYF.

The chain links TRBV29-1 to TRBJ1-2; D gene ambiguous. The V and J ends lost 8 bases and 5 bases respectively, with 12 bases between them. Germline loops: CDR1 SQVTM, CDR2 ANQGSEA. The CDR3 covers 11 residues. The CDR3 is CSLDGWYGYTF. CDR3 nucleotides: TGCAGCTTAGACGGCTGGTATGGCTACACCTTC.

This clonotype occurred many times. This chain joins TRBV5-1 and TRBJ2-5, with 10 bases that match TRBD2. V dropped 7 bases and J dropped 5; count of bases not matched to a gene: 23. The CDR3 has 19 residues. The germline gives CDR1 SGHRS, CDR2 YFSETQ. CDR3 sequence: CASASMASGRIGTLETQYF. The CDR3 bases are TGCGCCAGCGCCTCCATGGCTAGCGGGAGAATAGGGACTTTGGAGACCCAGTACTTC. Full variable domain (rest looked up from reference TRBV5-1 and TRBJ2-5): KAGVTQTPRYLIKTRGQQVTLSCSPISGHRSVSWYQQTPGQGLQFLFEYFSETQRNKGNFPGRFSGRQFSNSRSEMNVSTLELGDSALYLCASASMASGRIGTLETQYFGPGTRLLVL.

The V call is TRBV29-1, the J call TRBJ2-3; a weak D match, TRBD1 (6 bases). CDR1 and CDR2 from the germline V gene are SQVTM and ANQGSEA. V dropped 4 bases and J dropped 0 bases, with 11 bases sitting between them. The CDR3 is 14 amino acids. The CDR3 reads CSVGGDISTDTQYF. The DNA of the CDR3 is TGCAGCGTTGGAGGGGACATTAGCACAGATACGCAGTATTTT.

This clonotype showed up many times. V gene TRBV7-8 combines with J gene TRBJ1-3; TRBD1 matches at 7 bases. The CDR3 is 16 amino acids. CDR1 SGHVS and CDR2 FQNEAQ come from the germline V gene. V was clipped by 5 bases and J by 3 bases; unmatched bases: 10. The CDR3 nucleotides read TGTGCCAGCAGCCCCAGCAGCACAGGGGATGGAAACACCATATATTTT. Translating gives CASSPSSTGDGNTIYF. Full variable domain (remainder filled in from reference TRBV7-8 and TRBJ1-3): GAGVSQSPRYKVAKRGQDVALRCDPISGHVSLFWYQQALGQGPEFLTYFQNEAQLDKSGLPSDRFFAERPEGSVSTLKIQRTQQEDSAVYLCASSPSSTGDGNTIYFGEGSWLTVV.

The chain combines TRBV19 with TRBJ1-2; D is unresolved. Germline-derived CDR1 and CDR2 are LNHDA and SQIVND (reference sequence). Trimming cost V 6 bases and J 5 bases, with 16 bases left between them. This CDR3 is built from 14 residues. The CDR3 DNA reads as TGTGCCAGTAGCGCAAGCAGGCGCGCTTATGGCTACACCTTC. It is translated as CASSASRRAYGYTF.

V usage is TRBV19 and J usage is TRBJ1-6; 10 nucleotides align to TRBD1. The CDR3 is 14 amino acids. V gave up 6 bases and J gave up 7 bases; unmatched junction bases: 3. CDR1 is LNHDA and CDR2 is SQIVND in the germline V gene (reference sequence). The CDR3 sequence: CASRMGQGNSPLHF. The DNA of the CDR3 is TGTGCCAGTAGAATGGGACAGGGGAATTCACCCCTCCACTTT.

This clonotype was counted at least ten times. DNA for the CDR3: TGTGCCAGCAGCTTAGGCAGGGCAACTAATGAAAAACTGTTTTTT. Its translation is CASSLGRATNEKLFF. The chain couples TRBV7-9 to TRBJ1-4; perhaps TRBD1 as D (5 bases). This CDR3 region has 15 residues. V was clipped by 1 base and J by 0 bases, with 6 bases between them. CDR1 is SEHNR and CDR2 is FQNEAQ in the germline V gene (reference sequence).

Comment on this clonotype: Its ends do not fully match the called genes, so a read error is possible. The chain recombines TRBV7-8 with TRBJ2-3; D is ambiguous. Germline CDR1 SGHVS, CDR2 FQNEAQ. The CDR3 is made up of 13 amino acids. The CDR3 DNA is TGTGCCAGCAGCTCATCTAACACAGATGCGCAGTATTTT. It encodes CASSSSNTDAQYF.

This clonotype has a count of ten or more. The chain employs TRBV7-3 and TRBJ2-1; tentative D call: TRBD2 (7 bases). The CDR3 has 16 amino acids. CDR1 and CDR2 from the germline V gene are SGHTA and FQGTGA. Trimming stripped 4 bases from V and 1 base from J, with 14 bases between. CDR3 DNA sequence: TGTGCCAGCAGCTCGAGAGGGGGGGGGTCCTACAATGAGCAGTTCTTC. This sequence encodes CASSSRGGGSYNEQFF.

This clonotype was picked up many times. The chain combines TRBV5-6 with TRBJ2-5; TRBD1 matches 9 bases. J gave up 0 bases and V 4 bases, and 7 bases lay outside the gene matches. Germline V gene data show CDR1 as SGHDT and CDR2 as YYEEEE. The length of the CDR3 is 16 residues. The CDR3 loop is CASSVRGQGYQETQYF. As DNA, the CDR3 is TGTGCCAGCAGCGTCCGCGGACAGGGGTACCAAGAGACCCAGTACTTC. The variable domain in full, completed from reference TRBV5-6 and TRBJ2-5, reads DAGVTQSPTHLIKTRGQQVTLRCSPKSGHDTVSWYQQALGQGPQFIFQYYEEEERQRGNFPDRFSGHQFPNYSSELNVNALLLGDSALYLCASSVRGQGYQETQYFGPGTRLLVL.

This chain joins TRBV2 and TRBJ2-7; 7 bases fit TRBD2. The germline V gene encodes CDR1 SNHLY and CDR2 FYNNEI. V shed 8 bases, J shed 7 bases, and the junction held 11 bases outside the gene matches. CDR3 length: 13 amino acids. The chain's CDR3 is CASVDGTIWEQYF. The CDR3 DNA is TGTGCCAGCGTTGACGGGACTATTTGGGAGCAGTACTTC.

The chain is built from TRBV29-1 and TRBJ2-5; D perhaps matches TRBD2 (5 bases). The V gene lost 6 bases and the J gene lost 1 base, with 12 bases spanning the gap. The germline CDR1 and CDR2 sequences are SQVTM and ANQGSEA. This CDR3 is built from 13 residues. CDR3 amino acids: CSVEVLCQETQYF. The CDR3 DNA follows: TGCAGCGTGGAGGTGTTGTGCCAAGAGACCCAGTACTTC.

Regarding this clonotype: One end of the junction is discordant with germline, which a read error may explain. Written as DNA, the CDR3 is TGTGCCATCAGTGAGCGGGACAGGGGGCTCGGCTACACCTTC. Translation: CAISERDRGLGYTF. The chain links TRBV10-1 to TRBJ1-2, with 12 bases matching TRBD1. This CDR3 contains 14 residues. The germline gives CDR1 WNHNN, CDR2 SYGVQD (reference sequence).

The rearrangement uses TRBV2 and TRBJ2-7; 9 bases are a match to TRBD1. Germline CDR1 SNHLY, CDR2 FYNNEI. CDR3 length: 14 amino acids. The trim removed 5 bases at V and 2 bases at J, leaving 4 bases unmatched. In DNA form, the CDR3 reads TGTGCCAGCAGTCGGGACAGGGAGACCTACGAGCAGTACTTC. Translating it yields CASSRDRETYEQYF.

The chain has TRBV7-8 and TRBJ2-7, with 8 bases lining up with TRBD2. V shed 4 bases and J 2 bases; nucleotides not matched to a gene: 7. The CDR3 is 15 residues long. Per germline, CDR1 SGHVS and CDR2 FQNEAQ. CDR3 protein: CASSSSAGGTYEQYF. The CDR3 bases are TGTGCCAGCAGCTCATCGGCGGGAGGCACCTACGAGCAGTACTTC.